This T cell receptor (beta chain) derives from a study of T cells in Graves' hyperthyroidism and ophthalmopathy. Study observations and caveats: The blood repertoire included most of the expanded thyroid clonotypes above 0.001.

Individuals with ophthalmopathy presented a Clinical Activity Score of at least 3, a NOSPECS grade of at least 4 and a duration under 3 months. This clonotype was found many times. Antigen specificity is unknown. Germline loops: CDR1 LGHDT, CDR2 YNNKEL (reference sequence). The CDR3 runs to 18 residues. J lost 3 bases, V lost 2 bases, and 10 bases had no gene match. TCR beta CDR3 region amplification was performed from RNA transcripts. During a first-round RT-PCR of the TCR CDR3, the HTBI primer set was used. MiXCR was run by TCRdb on the multiplex PCR reads, yielding one entry per CDR3 protein. The data contain nearly 600,000 distinct CDR3 sequences, 13% to 15% of them singletons.

Sequencing input: blood. The clonotype originates from a woman aged 18-29 years with Graves' ophthalmopathy. The gene calls are TRBV3-1 and TRBJ2-1; the match to TRBD2 covers 10 bases. CDR3 nucleotide sequence: TGTGCCAGCAGCCAACACCTTCTTAGCGGGAGGAACTACAATGAGCAGTTCTTC. Translated, it gives CASSQHLLSGRNYNEQFF.